Listed here is a single T cell receptor beta chain. Its cognate antigen is unknown. The data were obtained in a study of cytomegalovirus exposure and HLA in healthy donors. Study as a whole: T cells numbering around 180 million yielded some 100 million unique TCR beta sequences in an earlier analysis. Study outcomes and limitations: Later genetic work tied a missense DCLRE1C variant to beta-chain V and J trimming. TRBV6-2, TRBV6-3 and some other V segments were unresolvable in 87-base-pair reads.

PCR involved 60 Vbeta and 13 Jbeta primers. The table came from immunoSEQ multiplex PCR; TCRdb's copy has only in-frame clones and leaves some out. Its table records roughly 39,000 clones. Per germline, CDR1 MDHEN and CDR2 SYDVKM. The J segment lost 1 base and the V segment lost 5 bases, leaving 6 bases of the junction unmatched. The CDR3 contains 15 residues. The receptor's source is a woman aged 25 to 45 in good health and CMV-seropositive. The sample was PBMCs. The chain recombines TRBV28 with TRBJ1-1, with 8 bases matching TRBD1. The CDR3 loop reads CASSPLDRENTEAFF. CDR3 coding DNA: TGTGCCAGCAGTCCCCTGGACAGGGAGAACACTGAAGCTTTCTTT. The full variable domain, its missing parts supplied by reference TRBV28 and TRBJ1-1, is DVKVTQSSRYLVKRTGEKVFLECVQDMDHENMFWYRQDPGLGLRLIYFSYDVKMKEKGDIPEGYSVSREKKERFSLILESASTNQTSMYLCASSPLDRENTEAFFGQGTRLTVV.